The 9 T cell receptor beta chains below were found in one sample sequenced in a study of T-cell memory formation after mild COVID-19. Each CDR3 protein is one row after TCRdb ran MiXCR on the 5' RACE reads. The sample includes approximately 300,000 distinct CDR3 sequences, 15% of them seen just once. Sequenced sample: PBMCs or a T cell subset sorted from them (not recorded which). These receptors were collected from a man aged 18-30 years who had mild COVID-19 (a few samples of this study predate the infection). Cell type and time point are not known.

This clonotype turned up a few times. The rearrangement links TRBV7-2 to TRBJ1-6; tentative D call: TRBD1 (6 bases). The germline gives CDR1 SGHTA, CDR2 FQGNSA. The CDR3 spans 15 residues. V shed 0 bases and J shed 8 bases, with 11 bases lying between them. The CDR3 DNA reads as TGTGCCAGCAGCTTAGCCAGGGGAGGAGATTCACCCCTCCACTTT. Translation gives CASSLARGGDSPLHF.

This chain joins TRBV6-5 and TRBJ2-5, with a weak D call TRBD1 (6 bases). V lost 2 bases and J lost 4, with 17 bases in between. Germline V gene data show CDR1 as MNHEY and CDR2 as SVGAGI. The CDR3 has 16 residues. CDR3 bases: TGTGCCAGCAGTTACCGCCCCAGGGGCGCGATAGAGACCCAGTACTTC. Protein product: CASSYRPRGAIETQYF.

This clonotype came up a few times. V usage is TRBV9 and J usage is TRBJ2-2; 7 bases are a match to TRBD1. CDR1 is SGDLS and CDR2 is YYNGEE in the germline V gene. The CDR3 is 13 residues long. J was trimmed by 8 bases and V by 1 base; bases with no gene match: 2. The CDR3 bases are TGTGCCAGCAGCGTAAGGGGGCCTGGGGAGCTGTTTTTT. Translating it yields CASSVRGPGELFF.

This clonotype was found a few times. The chain couples TRBV5-5 to TRBJ2-2; 7 bases line up with TRBD1. This CDR3 is 14 amino acids long. The germline gives CDR1 SGHKS, CDR2 YYEKEE (reference sequence). J gave up 4 bases and V 3 bases, and 3 bases lay outside the gene matches. The CDR3 reads CASSSWTGTGELFF. CDR3 DNA sequence: TGTGCCAGCAGCTCCTGGACAGGCACCGGGGAGCTGTTTTTT.

The chain links TRBV15 to TRBJ1-5; D remains ambiguous. With 4 bases removed from V and 0 bases from J, the gap between germline ends came to 7 bases. CDR1 is LNHNV and CDR2 is YYDKDF in the germline V gene (reference sequence). The CDR3 has 14 residues. The CDR3: CATSITVSNQPQHF. The CDR3 DNA sequence: TGTGCCACCAGCATCACAGTTAGCAATCAGCCCCAGCATTTT.

The chain couples TRBV24-1 to TRBJ2-3, with TRBD2 matching 9 bases. The trim removed 9 bases at V and 5 bases at J, leaving 11 bases unmatched. Germline-derived CDR1 and CDR2 are KGHDR and SFDVKD. The CDR3 is made up of 15 amino acids. CDR3 nucleotide sequence: TGTGCCACCGGCCCTGGCGGGGGGGCCGGAGATACGCAGTATTTT. As protein: CATGPGGGAGDTQYF.

This clonotype was seen more than once but under ten times. DNA for the CDR3: TGTGCCAGCAGCTTGGCCCTGGGGACAGGGGACTACGAGCAGTACGTC. It yields the protein CASSLALGTGDYEQYV. V and J are TRBV5-6 and TRBJ2-7, with 10 bases that match TRBD1. Germline loops: CDR1 SGHDT, CDR2 YYEEEE. V lost 0 bases, J lost 3 bases, and 6 bases stayed unmatched. The CDR3 runs 16 residues.

The chain recombines TRBV2 with TRBJ2-7; D remains unclear. This CDR3 spans 16 amino acids. CDR1 and CDR2 from the germline V gene are SNHLY and FYNNEI. Trimming stripped 0 bases from V and 2 bases from J, with 14 bases between. DNA for the CDR3: TGTGCCAGCAGTGAAGCTCTCGCCTCTGTGGCCTACGAGCAGTACTTC. Its protein is CASSEALASVAYEQYF.

The V and J genes are TRBV6-5 and TRBJ2-1; 7 bases are a match to TRBD2. CDR1 and CDR2 from the germline V gene are MNHEY and SVGAGI. The junction had 11 bases not matched to a gene; V was cut back by 5 bases and J by 4 bases. The CDR3 contains 16 residues. DNA for the CDR3: TGTGCCAGCAGTAGGAAGGCTAGCGGAGGATACAATGAGCAGTTCTTC. It codes for CASSRKASGGYNEQFF.